These 10 T cell receptor beta chains originate from one sample sequenced in a study of shared clonotypes between healthy human individuals. Sequenced by immunoSEQ multiplex PCR; TCRdb stores in-frame clones only, minus some. The sample lists about 490,000 clones, about 82% seen once, with roughly 13% in the top ten. The sequencing sample was made of PBMCs. These receptors all come from a woman aged 40 to 50 in good health. Some clones in this sample may be carry-over from other donors' samples.

The genes are TRBV6-6 and TRBJ2-2; no definite D call. V lost 7 bases to trimming and J lost 6 bases, with 9 bases between them. This CDR3 contains 12 residues. Per germline, CDR1 MNHNY and CDR2 SVGAGI (reference sequence). For the CDR3, the DNA is TGTGCCAGCAAAGTGATTGCCGGGGAGCTGTTTTTT. It yields the protein CASKVIAGELFF.

On this clone itself: A much more abundant neighbour one base away suggests this may be a read error. The V call is TRBV29-1, the J call TRBJ2-2; possible D gene TRBD2, 6 bases. The V gene lost 0 bases and the J gene lost 7 bases, with 12 bases spanning the gap. Germline CDR1 reads SQVTM; CDR2 reads ANQGSEA. CDR3 length equals 14 residues. In DNA form, the CDR3 reads TGCAGCGTTGAAGATGGCGGGGCCATCGGGGAGCTGTTTTTT. Its translation: CSVEDGGAIGELFF.

The chain combines TRBV18 with TRBJ1-1, with D possibly matching TRBD1 (5 bases). In germline, CDR1 is KGHSH, CDR2 LQKENI. Trimming cost V 3 bases and J 0 bases, with 14 bases left between them. This CDR3 region has 16 residues. The CDR3: CASSPQGPLMNTEAFF. CDR3 coding DNA: TGTGCCAGCTCACCGCAGGGACCCCTCATGAACACTGAAGCTTTCTTT.

V and J are TRBV6-1 and TRBJ1-2; tentatively, D is TRBD1 (5 bases). This CDR3 region has 15 residues. Trimming left V 6 bases short and J 2 bases short, with 16 bases between. CDR1 is MNHNS and CDR2 is SASEGT in the germline V gene. CDR3 DNA sequence: TGTGCCAGCAGGGGGGGACCTGGGAGGAACTATGGCTACACCTTC. Protein sequence: CASRGGPGRNYGYTF.

This clone turned up a few times. This chain connects TRBV29-1 to TRBJ2-7; possible D gene TRBD1, 6 bases. This CDR3 is built from 16 residues. Germline V gives CDR1 SQVTM, CDR2 ANQGSEA. V gave up 0 bases and J gave up 0 bases, with 15 bases separating them. The CDR3 DNA reads as TGCAGCGTTGAAGATCTCAGGGGCATGAGCTCCTACGAGCAGTACTTC. The encoded protein is CSVEDLRGMSSYEQYF.

The chain employs TRBV15 and TRBJ2-5; D could derive from TRBD1 or TRBD2 (6 bases each). V lost 0 bases to trimming and J lost 1 base, with 12 bases between them. The CDR3 totals 16 residues. Germline lookup yields CDR1 LNHNV and CDR2 YYDKDF (reference sequence). The CDR3 reads CATSRDDGGFQETQYF. The CDR3 bases are TGTGCCACCAGCAGAGATGACGGGGGCTTCCAAGAGACCCAGTACTTC.

On this clone itself: Different DNA sequences within this sample yield the same CDR3. This chain uses TRBV18 with TRBJ1-2; 9 bases map to TRBD1. The CDR3 runs to 14 residues. V gave up 3 bases and J gave up 2 bases; unmatched junction bases: 1. Germline loops: CDR1 KGHSH, CDR2 LQKENI. DNA of the CDR3: TGTGCCAGCTCACCCGGGACAGGGAACTATGGCTACACCTTC. This codes for CASSPGTGNYGYTF. The full variable domain, completed using reference TRBV18 and TRBJ1-2, is NAGVMQNPRHLVRRRGQEARLRCSPMKGHSHVYWYRQLPEEGLKFMVYLQKENIIDESGMPKERFSAEFPKEGPSILRIQQVVRGDSAAYFCASSPGTGNYGYTFGSGTRLTVV.

The chain couples TRBV7-2 to TRBJ2-1; the D gene is possibly TRBD2 (5 bases). V dropped 0 bases and J dropped 0 bases, with 6 bases sitting between them. This CDR3 comprises 15 residues. Germline V gene lookup returns CDR1 SGHTA and CDR2 FQGNSA. CDR3: CASSLARGSYNEQFF. CDR3 nucleotide sequence: TGTGCCAGCAGCTTAGCCCGGGGCTCCTACAATGAGCAGTTCTTC.

The chain combines TRBV6-6 with TRBJ2-7; tentative D call: TRBD2 (5 bases). The length of the CDR3 is 15 residues. Germline V gene data show CDR1 as MNHNY and CDR2 as SVGAGI (reference sequence). Trimming removed 0 bases from V and 2 bases from J, with 11 bases in between. The CDR3 protein is CASSYSRAAPYEQYF. Here the CDR3 DNA reads TGTGCCAGCAGTTACTCGAGGGCGGCACCCTACGAGCAGTACTTC.

V usage is TRBV5-1 and J usage is TRBJ2-3; D is possibly TRBD1 or TRBD2 (6 bases each). Germline assignment: CDR1 SGHRS and CDR2 YFSETQ. The CDR3 sequence is 14 residues long. Trimming shortened V by 7 bases and J by 1 base, and 13 bases separated the two germline ends. CDR3 sequence (DNA): TGCGCCAGCGAGGGGGGTGTGGGCACAGATACGCAGTATTTT. Protein: CASEGGVGTDTQYF.